This TCR beta chain emerged from a study of T-cell memory formation after mild COVID-19. Note on this clonotype: Its cognate antigen is unknown.

Findings and caveats of the study: That cross-reactive memory joined was suggested by some responding clones appearing in pre-infection memory. A balance of CD4 and CD8 characterized clones contracting day 15 to 85, whereas later expanders leaned CD4+. Among contracting clones, CD4+ were mainly CM/EM and CD8+ enriched in EMRA.

TCR alpha and TCR beta cDNA libraries carrying sample barcodes and UMIs came from 5'RACE with constant-segment primers. TCRdb called the 5' RACE reads again in MiXCR, with one record for every CDR3 protein. Of about 250,000 distinct CDR3 sequences listed, over 15% are singletons. V lost 5 bases and J lost 9, with 17 bases in between. CDR3 length: 14 amino acids. Germline CDR1 reads SGHNT; CDR2 reads YENEEA. Sequencing used PBMCs or a T cell subset sorted from them (not recorded which). This TCR came from an adult woman who had mild COVID-19 (a few samples of this study predate the infection). Cell type and time point are not known. This chain uses TRBV11-3 with TRBJ2-1; perhaps TRBD2 as D (6 bases). Written as DNA, the CDR3 is TGTGCCAGCAGCGAGACTAGTTTTCAGCTTGAGCAGTTCTTC. Its translation is CASSETSFQLEQFF. Looking up the rest from reference TRBV11-3 and TRBJ2-1 gives the full variable domain: EAGVVQSPRYKIIEKKQPVAFWCNPISGHNTLYWYLQNLGQGPELLIRYENEEAVDDSQLPKDRFSAERLKGVDSTLKIQPAELGDSAVYLCASSETSFQLEQFFGPGTRLTVL.